This T cell receptor (beta chain) was recovered during a study of blood T cell repertoires in COVID-19. Enrolled through a virtual design, the participants were between 18 and 89 years of age and came from about two dozen US areas. Participant reports of clinical history set cohort assignment. In the 2 weeks before study entry, exposed participants met a COVID-19 case, which was PCR-confirmed or clinician-diagnosed. In its sample, this clone was seen once. Using immunoSEQ multiplex PCR, the repertoire was profiled, and TCRdb retains in-frame clones only, with some absent. The sample shows some 300,000 clones, approximately 91% of them seen only once. After removal of 0 bases from V and 6 bases from J, the junction contained 0 bases not matched to a gene. There are 13 residues in the CDR3. CDR1 is SGDLS, CDR2 YYNGEE, per germline.

The sequencing input was PBMCs or T cells enriched from blood (not recorded which). This receptor was identified in a woman younger than 45 who had been exposed to COVID-19. The gene calls are TRBV9 and TRBJ2-7, with 10 bases aligning to TRBD1. CDR3 sequence reads: CASSVGTGGEQYF. The CDR3 bases are TGTGCCAGCAGCGTAGGGACAGGGGGCGAGCAGTACTTC.